The 27 T cell receptor beta chains presented below share a single source sample, sequenced in a study of cytomegalovirus exposure and HLA in healthy donors. Primers: 60 Vbeta forward and 13 Jbeta reverse. Here immunoSEQ multiplex PCR was the method, and the copy in TCRdb shows in-frame clones only, minus some. Of under 200,000 clones in the sample, just under 80% were seen once. The source material was PBMCs. The receptors were sampled from a woman in her 50s in good health and CMV-seronegative.

The chain recombines TRBV7-9 with TRBJ2-1; the match to TRBD2 covers 9 bases. Germline trimming cut 8 bases from V and 9 bases from J; bases unmatched to any gene: 11. The germline V gene encodes CDR1 SEHNR and CDR2 FQNEAQ (reference sequence). CDR3 length: 14 residues. The CDR3 is CASLWGVAGVEQFF. The CDR3 DNA follows: TGTGCCAGCCTTTGGGGGGTAGCGGGAGTTGAGCAGTTCTTC.

The chain carries TRBV7-2 and TRBJ1-1; D remains ambiguous. Germline assignment: CDR1 SGHTA and CDR2 FQGNSA. The CDR3 is 15 residues long. The V end was cut by 4 bases, the J end by 5 bases, with 17 bases between. The CDR3 DNA follows: TGTGCCAGCAGCTACCGCCAACCCGGGAGGACTGAAGCTTTCTTT. Residues: CASSYRQPGRTEAFF. The complete variable domain, with remaining parts taken from reference TRBV7-2 and TRBJ1-1, reads GAGVSQSPSNKVTEKGKDVELRCDPISGHTALYWYRQSLGQGLEFLIYFQGNSAPDKSGLPSDRFSAERTGGSVSTLTIQRTQQEDSAVYLCASSYRQPGRTEAFFGQGTRLTVV.

This sequence joins TRBV5-1 and TRBJ1-2; D gene ambiguous. Germline-derived CDR1 and CDR2 are SGHRS and YFSETQ. CDR3 length: 12 residues. The V and J ends lost 4 bases and 4 bases respectively, with 8 bases between them. DNA of the CDR3: TGCGCCAGCAGCCCGGGTTTCTATGGCTACACCTTC. Translating it yields CASSPGFYGYTF.

V and J are TRBV4-1 and TRBJ2-3; D is possibly TRBD2 (6 bases). The CDR3 consists of 18 residues. Deletions cut 1 base from V and 0 bases from J, with 17 bases between. Germline CDR1 reads MGHRA; CDR2 reads YSYEKL. CDR3 DNA: TGCGCCAGCAGCCAAGTGCTCAGGAGGACTACCAGCACAGATACGCAGTATTTT. As protein: CASSQVLRRTTSTDTQYF.

This clone was counted once. The rearrangement uses TRBV4-1 and TRBJ1-2, with D uncertain. Germline assignment: CDR1 MGHRA and CDR2 YSYEKL. V lost 1 base, J lost 4 bases, and 10 bases lay in between. The CDR3 extends over 14 amino acids. The CDR3: CASSQGPAGYGYTF. The CDR3 DNA is TGCGCCAGCAGCCAAGGGCCCGCGGGCTATGGCTACACCTTC.

The V gene is TRBV7-8, the J gene TRBJ1-5; D perhaps matches TRBD1 (6 bases). Trimming removed 4 bases at V and 6 bases at J, with 19 bases between. The germline V gene encodes CDR1 SGHVS and CDR2 FQNEAQ. There are 16 residues in the CDR3. This chain's CDR3 is CASSSSYREGGQPQHF. CDR3 nucleotide sequence: TGTGCCAGCAGCTCCTCATACAGGGAAGGCGGTCAGCCCCAGCATTTT. Drawing the rest from reference TRBV7-8 and TRBJ1-5, the complete variable domain is GAGVSQSPRYKVAKRGQDVALRCDPISGHVSLFWYQQALGQGPEFLTYFQNEAQLDKSGLPSDRFFAERPEGSVSTLKIQRTQQEDSAVYLCASSSSYREGGQPQHFGDGTRLSIL.

J is TRBJ2-1 and V is TRBV14; 10 bases are a match to TRBD2. The J segment lost 4 bases and the V segment lost 2 bases, leaving 2 bases of the junction unmatched. This CDR3 has 15 residues. Germline V gene lookup returns CDR1 SGHDN and CDR2 FVKESK. In nucleotides, the CDR3 is TGTGCCAGCAGCCAAATTAGCGGGGGGTACAATGAGCAGTTCTTC. It yields the protein CASSQISGGYNEQFF.

The J gene is TRBJ2-7, the V gene TRBV5-5, with 11 positions matching TRBD2. The V gene end was trimmed by 0 bases and the J gene end by 3 bases; junction bases not matched to a gene: 5. Germline CDR1 reads SGHKS; CDR2 reads YYEKEE (reference sequence). The CDR3 has 16 amino acids. In DNA form, the CDR3 reads TGTGCCAGCAGCTTGGGGGTTCTAGCGGGAGGCTACGAGCAGTACTTC. This sequence encodes CASSLGVLAGGYEQYF.

The chain is built from TRBV10-3 and TRBJ2-7, with TRBD1 as a possible D gene (5 bases). Germline V gives CDR1 ENHRY, CDR2 SYGVKD. The ends were cut back, 0 bases at V and 0 bases at J, with 9 bases in the middle. The CDR3 loop spans 15 amino acids. The chain's CDR3 is CAISESTGSSYEQYF. CDR3 coding DNA: TGTGCCATCAGTGAGTCAACAGGCAGCTCCTACGAGCAGTACTTC.

The CDR3 is CASSSTGSYEQYF. The CDR3 coding sequence is TGTGCCAGCAGCTCGACAGGCTCCTACGAGCAGTACTTC. J is TRBJ2-7 and V is TRBV6-1, with D possibly being TRBD1 (6 bases). This CDR3 has 13 residues. V was trimmed by 6 bases and J by 0 bases, leaving 9 bases between them. CDR1 and CDR2 (germline): MNHNS, SASEGT.

The V gene is TRBV6-1, the J gene TRBJ1-3, with no clear D. V shed 5 bases and J shed 1 base, with 9 bases lying between them. Per germline, CDR1 MNHNS and CDR2 SASEGT. The CDR3 totals 14 residues. CDR3 sequence (DNA): TGTGCCAGCAGTTCGCGAGATTCTGGAAACACCATATATTTT. As protein: CASSSRDSGNTIYF.

The genes are TRBV9 and TRBJ2-6; maybe TRBD2 (6 bases). V lost 4 bases and J lost 0, with 20 bases in between. The CDR3 runs to 19 residues. The germline V gene has CDR1 SGDLS and CDR2 YYNGEE. This CDR3 reads CASSPPWGVGGSGANVLTF. The CDR3 nucleotides are TGTGCCAGCAGCCCACCCTGGGGTGTGGGAGGCTCTGGGGCCAACGTCCTGACTTTC.

This clone was seen a single time. The chain employs TRBV9 and TRBJ1-5, with TRBD1 identical over 7 bases. Per the germline V gene, CDR1 is SGDLS and CDR2 is YYNGEE. V lost 4 bases and J lost 3; bases outside the gene matches: 4. The CDR3 covers 14 residues. DNA of the CDR3: TGTGCCAGCAGCACTCAGGGGGACAATCAGCCCCAGCATTTT. Its protein is CASSTQGDNQPQHF. The whole variable domain, remainder taken from reference TRBV9 and TRBJ1-5, is DSGVTQTPKHLITATGQRVTLRCSPRSGDLSVYWYQQSLDQGLQFLIQYYNGEERAKGNILERFSAQQFPDLHSELNLSSLELGDSALYFCASSTQGDNQPQHFGDGTRLSIL.

The genes are TRBV7-6 and TRBJ2-7; D is possibly TRBD2 (6 bases). Trimming removed 2 bases at V and 0 bases at J, with 11 bases between. Looked up from germline, CDR1 is SGHVS and CDR2 is FNYEAQ. This CDR3 contains 15 residues. The CDR3 protein is CASSLWGGNSYEQYF. The CDR3 DNA reads TGTGCCAGCAGCTTATGGGGCGGGAACTCCTACGAGCAGTACTTC.

The chain has TRBV27 and TRBJ2-7, with 7 bases fitting TRBD1. This CDR3 has 14 residues. V lost 5 bases, J lost 1 base, and 5 bases stayed unmatched. Germline loops: CDR1 MNHEY, CDR2 SMNVEV (reference sequence). The CDR3 sequence: CASSTGTASYEQYF. The CDR3, as DNA: TGTGCCAGCAGTACCGGGACAGCATCCTACGAGCAGTACTTC.

This clone was seen just once. The chain links TRBV19 to TRBJ2-7, with a tentative D call TRBD2 (7 bases). The CDR3 contains 13 residues. Trimming left V 5 bases short and J 6 bases short, with 14 bases between. CDR1 LNHDA and CDR2 SQIVND come from the germline V gene (reference sequence). The CDR3 sequence is CASSQGGGSEQYF. The CDR3 DNA follows: TGTGCCAGTAGTCAAGGGGGGGGTAGCGAGCAGTACTTC.

The chain combines TRBV5-1 with TRBJ1-1; 8 bases are shared with TRBD1. V trimming: 5 bases; J trimming: 1 base; junction bases outside the gene matches: 4. The CDR3 sequence is 14 residues long. Germline V gene data show CDR1 as SGHRS and CDR2 as YFSETQ. CDR3 residues: CASRKTGGNTEAFF. The CDR3 DNA reads as TGCGCCAGCAGAAAAACAGGGGGGAACACTGAAGCTTTCTTT.

Note on this clone: This may be a read error, as it is one base from a much larger clone. This chain links TRBV7-9 with TRBJ1-1; D not certain. V lost 3 bases and J 5 bases, leaving 7 bases between the germline ends. CDR1 and CDR2 from the germline V gene are SEHNR and FQNEAQ (reference sequence). There are 12 residues in the CDR3. Here the CDR3 DNA reads TGTGCCAGCAGCTTCCCGGGGACTGAAGCTTTCTTT. Translating gives CASSFPGTEAFF.

The J gene is TRBJ1-2, the V gene TRBV7-9, with unresolved D. CDR1 SEHNR and CDR2 FQNEAQ come from the germline V gene (reference sequence). V was pared by 0 bases and J by 7 bases, with 15 bases between. The CDR3 has 15 amino acids. The CDR3, as DNA: TGTGCCAGCAGCTTAGCGGCCGCAATGGCTTCTGGCTACACCTTC. Translation: CASSLAAAMASGYTF. Full variable domain (missing parts from reference TRBV7-9 and TRBJ1-2): DTGVSQNPRHKITKRGQNVTFRCDPISEHNRLYWYRQTLGQGPEFLTYFQNEAQLEKSRLLSDRFSAERPKGSFSTLEIQRTEQGDSAMYLCASSLAAAMASGYTFGSGTRLTVV.

This rearrangement joins TRBV11-2 to TRBJ1-4; 8 bases match TRBD1. The CDR3 runs 16 residues. J was trimmed by 7 bases and V by 0 bases; bases with no gene match: 7. The germline gives CDR1 SGHAT, CDR2 FQNNGV. Written as DNA, the CDR3 is TGTGCCAGCAGCTTAGATCCCTTTGACAGGGGTGAAAAACTGTTTTTT. Translation: CASSLDPFDRGEKLFF.

The chain couples TRBV28 to TRBJ1-2; no clear D gene. V lost 6 bases to trimming and J lost 5 bases, with 13 bases between them. The germline gives CDR1 MDHEN, CDR2 SYDVKM. CDR3 size: 13 residues. CDR3 residues: CASSPLVRYGYTF. CDR3 nucleotides: TGTGCCAGCAGCCCCTTGGTTCGGTATGGCTACACCTTC.

The J gene is TRBJ2-7, the V gene TRBV9; maybe TRBD2 (5 bases). V lost 0 bases and J 3 bases, leaving 13 bases between the germline ends. Germline CDR1 is SGDLS and CDR2 is YYNGEE. The CDR3 spans 15 residues. CDR3 protein: CASSVGVGGNYEQYF. Here the CDR3 DNA reads TGTGCCAGCAGCGTAGGGGTAGGAGGAAACTACGAGCAGTACTTC. Together with reference TRBV9 and TRBJ2-7, the CDR3 gives the full variable domain: DSGVTQTPKHLITATGQRVTLRCSPRSGDLSVYWYQQSLDQGLQFLIQYYNGEERAKGNILERFSAQQFPDLHSELNLSSLELGDSALYFCASSVGVGGNYEQYFGPGTRLTVT.

This chain connects TRBV15 to TRBJ2-7; 9 nucleotides align to TRBD1. This CDR3 has 16 residues. Germline V gene lookup returns CDR1 LNHNV and CDR2 YYDKDF (reference sequence). The V segment lost 1 base and the J segment 6 bases; nucleotides outside the gene matches: 10. CDR3 DNA sequence: TGTGCCACCAGCAGAGGAGGACAGGGGTTGGGTGGCGAGCAGTACTTC. As protein: CATSRGGQGLGGEQYF.

V usage is TRBV5-1 and J usage is TRBJ1-3; 10 bases are shared with TRBD1. Germline values: CDR1 SGHRS, CDR2 YFSETQ. Trimming cost V 4 bases and J 4 bases; bases outside gene matches: 8. The CDR3 loop spans 16 amino acids. The CDR3 is CASSPRDRGQGNTIYF. In DNA form, the CDR3 reads TGCGCCAGCAGCCCGCGCGACAGGGGGCAGGGAAACACCATATATTTT.

This clone was detected only a few times. This chain uses TRBV2 with TRBJ1-2; 7 nucleotides align to TRBD1. V shed 4 bases, J shed 0 bases, and the junction held 14 bases outside the gene matches. This CDR3 contains 18 residues. Germline assignment: CDR1 SNHLY and CDR2 FYNNEI. In DNA form, the CDR3 reads TGTGCCAGCAGTGCTATAGACAGGGCCCGGAGGGCTAACTATGGCTACACCTTC. Translating it yields CASSAIDRARRANYGYTF.

This chain connects TRBV9 to TRBJ2-3, with 9 bases matching TRBD2. The junction had 4 bases not matched to a gene; V was cut back by 4 bases and J by 1 base. This CDR3 spans 15 amino acids. CDR1 is SGDLS, CDR2 YYNGEE, per germline. CDR3 in DNA: TGTGCCAGCAGCTCCCGACTAGCGGGCACAGATACGCAGTATTTT. Amino acid sequence: CASSSRLAGTDTQYF. The complete variable domain, with remaining parts taken from reference TRBV9 and TRBJ2-3, reads DSGVTQTPKHLITATGQRVTLRCSPRSGDLSVYWYQQSLDQGLQFLIQYYNGEERAKGNILERFSAQQFPDLHSELNLSSLELGDSALYFCASSSRLAGTDTQYFGPGTRLTVL.

The chain joins TRBV5-5 to TRBJ2-7, with 7 nucleotides matching TRBD1. CDR3 length equals 15 residues. From germline, CDR1 is SGHKS and CDR2 YYEKEE (reference sequence). Trimming took 3 bases from V and 3 from J; bases not matched to a gene: 9. The CDR3 loop is CASSWDLGQIYEQYF. Here the CDR3 DNA reads TGTGCCAGCAGCTGGGACCTGGGACAGATCTACGAGCAGTACTTC.